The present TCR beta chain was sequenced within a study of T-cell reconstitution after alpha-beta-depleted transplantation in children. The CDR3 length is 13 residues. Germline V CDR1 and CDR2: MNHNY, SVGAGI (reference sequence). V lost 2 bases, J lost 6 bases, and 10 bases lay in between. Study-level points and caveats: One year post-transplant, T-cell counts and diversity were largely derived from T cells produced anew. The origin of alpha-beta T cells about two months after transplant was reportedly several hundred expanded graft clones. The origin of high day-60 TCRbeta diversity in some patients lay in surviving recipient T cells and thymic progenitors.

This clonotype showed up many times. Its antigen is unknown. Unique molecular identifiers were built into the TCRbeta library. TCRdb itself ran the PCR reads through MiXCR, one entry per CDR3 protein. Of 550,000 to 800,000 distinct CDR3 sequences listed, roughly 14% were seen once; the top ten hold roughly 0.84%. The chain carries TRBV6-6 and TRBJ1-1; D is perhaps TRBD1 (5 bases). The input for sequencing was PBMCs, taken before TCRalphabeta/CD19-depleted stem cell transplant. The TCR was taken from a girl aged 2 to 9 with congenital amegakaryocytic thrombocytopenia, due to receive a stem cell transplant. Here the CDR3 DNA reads TGTGCCAGCAGTTACGGGGGGGGGTCTGAAGCTTTCTTT. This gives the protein CASSYGGGSEAFF.